This T cell receptor (beta chain) was identified during a study of T cells in Graves' hyperthyroidism and ophthalmopathy. Study results and caveats: Ophthalmopathy onset followed model prediction by a median around 6.9 months.

This CDR3 region has 14 residues. V dropped 3 bases and J dropped 6; count of bases not matched to a gene: 3. The germline CDR1 and CDR2 sequences are LGHDT and YNNKEL (reference sequence). This clonotype has a handful of counts. Its antigen remains unknown. Authors of the study amplified TCR beta CDR3 regions from RNA transcripts. HTBI primers drove first-round RT-PCR of the TCR CDR3. MiXCR, run by TCRdb on the multiplex PCR reads, gives a single entry per CDR3 protein. Here the sample spans 300,000 to 400,000 distinct CDR3 sequences, around 23% being singletons. Calling Graves' hyperthyroidism stable meant ophthalmopathy did not progress within 18 months.

The receptor was isolated from a woman in her forties or fifties with Graves' hyperthyroidism. Sequencing was performed on blood. The chain uses TRBV3-1 and TRBJ2-1; 9 nucleotides match TRBD2. The CDR3 sequence: CASSQREGRNEQFF. For the CDR3, the DNA is TGTGCCAGCAGCCAGCGGGAGGGCCGCAATGAGCAGTTCTTC.